The T cell receptor (beta chain) described here comes from a study of T cells expressing NK-cell markers. Looking at the study overall: HCMV seropositivity marked most of the eight sequenced donors; one was seronegative. Findings of the study overall: Among several donors, these clonotypes also ranked first in the CD3+CD56-NKG2C+ fraction. Nothing established the HCMV specificity of expanded NKG2C+ T cell clones.

CDR3 length equals 11 residues. CDR1 SQVTM and CDR2 ANQGSEA come from the germline V gene. TCRdb re-analyzed the 5' RACE reads; it lists each CDR3 protein once, without DNA. The clone table shows approximately 440,000 distinct CDR3 sequences, with the ten largest holding almost 1.5%. A word on this clonotype: Its specificity is not known.

What was sequenced was blood T cells: a sorted CD56 or NKG2C T cell subset, CD4+ or CD8+ T cells, or bulk PBMC T cells (not recorded which). The receptor was isolated from a woman in her forties or fifties in good health. V and J are TRBV29-1 and TRBJ2-3; TCRdb's D call, TRBD2, is unchecked because there is no DNA. The CDR3 loop is CSAELADTQYF.